This T cell receptor (beta chain) is drawn from a study of PD-L1 blockade in urothelial cancer. Study results and caveats: The study found that durable-benefit patients expanded tumor-associated blood clones more at 3 weeks.

This table comes from immunoSEQ multiplex PCR, and its TCRdb copy is limited to in-frame clones, with some not included. Of roughly 110,000 clones in the sample, roughly 90% were seen once. Points on this clone: Its antigen remains unidentified.

CDR3 size: 15 residues. With 6 bases clipped from V and 0 bases from J, the junction kept 1 base outside the gene matches. Germline V gene sequence: CDR1 MDHEN, CDR2 SYDVKM. Regarding time point: peripheral blood 6 weeks after treatment start. The chain recombines TRBV28 with TRBJ2-6, with 8 bases matching TRBD1. Sequences were derived from PBMCs, sampled around atezolizumab (anti-PD-L1) treatment. The source of this sequence is a man aged 60 to 75 with urothelial cancer. CDR3 in amino acids: CASSTGGSGANVLTF. CDR3 DNA: TGTGCCAGCAGCACAGGGGGCTCTGGGGCCAACGTCCTGACTTTC.